This T cell receptor (beta chain) was recovered during a study of cytomegalovirus exposure and HLA in healthy donors. Notes on the study in general: DRB1 had the most TCR associations and HLA-C the fewest, a later analysis found, with rates varying by HLA locus. An observed cluster of highly shared sequence variants was recorded as a likely sequencing artifact.

A multiplex PCR was run with 60 Vbeta primers and 13 Jbeta primers. Generated by immunoSEQ multiplex PCR, the TCRdb table keeps only in-frame clones and is missing some. The sample has 140,000 or so clones; around 72% are singletons. Trimming removed 5 bases from V and 7 bases from J; junction bases left unmatched: 10. The germline CDR1 and CDR2 sequences are SGHVS and FQNEAQ. The CDR3 runs to 16 residues. With respect to this clone: Its antigen is unknown.

Donors in the study were healthy people who gave bone marrow. This sequence originates from a man aged 35 to 55 in good health and CMV-seronegative. Sequenced: PBMCs. The rearrangement joins TRBV7-8 to TRBJ2-1; TRBD1 aligns across 11 bases. The CDR3 region is CASSLDRGRFLNEQFF. In DNA, the CDR3 is TGTGCCAGCAGCCTGGACAGGGGGCGCTTCCTAAATGAGCAGTTCTTC. Filled out from reference TRBV7-8 and TRBJ2-1, the complete variable domain reads GAGVSQSPRYKVAKRGQDVALRCDPISGHVSLFWYQQALGQGPEFLTYFQNEAQLDKSGLPSDRFFAERPEGSVSTLKIQRTQQEDSAVYLCASSLDRGRFLNEQFFGPGTRLTVL.